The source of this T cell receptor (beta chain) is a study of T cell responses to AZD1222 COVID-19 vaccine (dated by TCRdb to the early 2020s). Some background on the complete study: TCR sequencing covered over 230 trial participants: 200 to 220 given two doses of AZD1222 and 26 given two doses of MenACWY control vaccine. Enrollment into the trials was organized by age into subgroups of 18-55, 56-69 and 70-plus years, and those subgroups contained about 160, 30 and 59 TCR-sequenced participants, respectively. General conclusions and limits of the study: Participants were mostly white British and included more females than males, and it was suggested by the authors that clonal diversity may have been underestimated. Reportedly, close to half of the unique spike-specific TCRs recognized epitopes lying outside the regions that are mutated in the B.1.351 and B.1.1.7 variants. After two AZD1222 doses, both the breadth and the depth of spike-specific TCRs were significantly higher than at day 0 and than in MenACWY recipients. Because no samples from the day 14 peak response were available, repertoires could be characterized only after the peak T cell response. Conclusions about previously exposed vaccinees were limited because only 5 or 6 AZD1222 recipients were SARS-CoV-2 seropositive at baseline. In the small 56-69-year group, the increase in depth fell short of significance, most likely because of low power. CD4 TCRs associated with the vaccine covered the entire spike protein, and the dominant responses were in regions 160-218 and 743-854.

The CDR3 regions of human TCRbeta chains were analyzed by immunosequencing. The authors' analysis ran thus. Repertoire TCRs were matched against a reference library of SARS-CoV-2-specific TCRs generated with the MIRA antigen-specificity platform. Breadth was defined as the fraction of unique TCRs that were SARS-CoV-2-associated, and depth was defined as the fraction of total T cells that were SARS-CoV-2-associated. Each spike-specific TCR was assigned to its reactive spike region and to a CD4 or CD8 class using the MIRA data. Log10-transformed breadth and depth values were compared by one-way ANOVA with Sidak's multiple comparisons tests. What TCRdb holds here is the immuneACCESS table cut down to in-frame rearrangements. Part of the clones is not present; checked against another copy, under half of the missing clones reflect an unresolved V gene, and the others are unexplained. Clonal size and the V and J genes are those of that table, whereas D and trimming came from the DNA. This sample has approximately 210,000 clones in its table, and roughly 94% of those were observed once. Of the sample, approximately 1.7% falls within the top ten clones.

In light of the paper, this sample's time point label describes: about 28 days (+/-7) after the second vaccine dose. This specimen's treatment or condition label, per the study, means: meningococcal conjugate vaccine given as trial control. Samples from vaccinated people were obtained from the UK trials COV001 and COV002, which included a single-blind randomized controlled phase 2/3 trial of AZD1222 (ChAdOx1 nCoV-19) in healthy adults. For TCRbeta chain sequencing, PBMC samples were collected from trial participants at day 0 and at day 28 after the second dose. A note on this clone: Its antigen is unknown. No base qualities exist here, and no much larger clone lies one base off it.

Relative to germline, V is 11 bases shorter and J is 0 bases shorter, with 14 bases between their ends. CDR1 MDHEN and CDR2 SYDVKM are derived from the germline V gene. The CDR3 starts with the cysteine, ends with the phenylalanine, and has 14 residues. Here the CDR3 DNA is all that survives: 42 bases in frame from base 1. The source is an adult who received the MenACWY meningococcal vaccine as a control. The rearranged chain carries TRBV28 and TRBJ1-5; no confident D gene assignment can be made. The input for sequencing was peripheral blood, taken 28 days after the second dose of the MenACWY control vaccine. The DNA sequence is TGTGCCGTCAGTCGGAGGGATAGCAATCAGCCCCAGCATTTT. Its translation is CAVSRRDSNQPQHF.